The rows below give T cell receptor beta chains drawn from one sample of a study of blood T cell repertoires in COVID-19. Sequenced by immunoSEQ multiplex PCR; TCRdb stores in-frame clones only, minus some. The top ten hold roughly 9.1% of the sample, which has 150,000 to 200,000 clones, 65% to 85% seen once. The sequenced material came from peripheral blood. The receptor source for this set is a woman older than 75 with active or convalescent COVID-19. The CDR3 runs from the conserved cysteine through the conserved F or W. Each record gives: clone size, D gene, J gene, V gene, CDR3 DNA, CDR3 protein. D genes are given only for firm matches. The size of a clone is reported for some rows only, either as once, few or many, or as a class for expanded clones.

>.|.|TRBJ2-5|TRBV5-4
TGTGCCAGCAGCCCGGACGGCGGGGCGTCCCGAGAGACCCAGTACTTC
CASSPDGGASRETQYF
>.|TRBD1|TRBJ2-1|TRBV6-1
TGTGCCAGCAGTGAACAGGGGGCCAGCTCCTACAATGAGCAGTTCTTC
CASSEQGASSYNEQFF
>.|.|TRBJ1-2|TRBV2
TGTGCCAGCAGTGAAGCGCTTCGGGGGGGCTATGGCTACACCTTC
CASSEALRGGYGYTF
>once|TRBD1|TRBJ1-1|TRBV7-3
TGTGCCAGCAGCTTACAGGGGGACACTGAAGCTTTCTTT
CASSLQGDTEAFF
>.|.|TRBJ2-4|TRBV1
TGCACCAGCAGACTTACTAGCGGGGGCAGGGAAAACATTCAGTACTTC
CTSRLTSGGRENIQYF
>once|TRBD1|TRBJ1-5|TRBV18
TGTGCCAGCTCCGAAGGACAGGGCTCCAATCAGCCCCAGCATTTT
CASSEGQGSNQPQHF
>.|TRBD1|TRBJ1-3|TRBV7-2
TGTGCCAGCAGCTTCTCAGGGGGCTCGAGCTCTGGAAACACCATATATTTT
CASSFSGGSSSGNTIYF
>.|TRBD1|TRBJ1-3|TRBV11-3
TGTGCCAGCAGCTCCACAGGGGGCTGGAAAAACACCATATATTTT
CASSSTGGWKNTIYF
>few|TRBD1|TRBJ2-5|TRBV28
TGTGCCAGCAGCCCCGGACAGGCGAATTACCAAGAGACCCAGTACTTC
CASSPGQANYQETQYF
>.|TRBD1|TRBJ2-1|TRBV19
TGTGCCAGTAGCCCGGGACAGGCAAGACAGTTCTTC
CASSPGQARQFF
>.|.|TRBJ1-5|TRBV12-3/TRBV12-4
TGTGCCAGCAGTTCCACAGGGAATCAGCCCCAGCATTTT
CASSSTGNQPQHF
>.|.|TRBJ2-2|TRBV4-3
TGCGCCAGCAGCCAAGATTGGGAGGTGGCCGGGGAGCTGTTTTTT
CASSQDWEVAGELFF
>once|TRBD2|TRBJ2-3|TRBV4-2
TGTGCCAGCAGCCAAGATGGACTAGCGGGGGGCTTAGATACGCAGTATTTT
CASSQDGLAGGLDTQYF
>.|.|TRBJ2-7|TRBV5-1
TGCGCCAGCAGCTTGGAAGGCGGCCACTACGAGCAGTACTTC
CASSLEGGHYEQYF
>few|TRBD1|TRBJ2-6|TRBV2
TGTGCCAGCAGGGCCGGGACAGGGTTCCCCTCTGGGGCCAACGTCCTGACTTTC
CASRAGTGFPSGANVLTF
>.|.|TRBJ2-1|TRBV5-1
TGCGCCAGCAGCCCGGACGGGAGCTCCTACAATGAGCAGTTCTTC
CASSPDGSSYNEQFF
>.|.|TRBJ1-1|TRBV7-9
TGTGCCAGCAGCCCCGGTGGGCTCGGGGACACTGAAGCTTTCTTT
CASSPGGLGDTEAFF
>few|.|TRBJ1-1|TRBV18
TGTGCCAGCTCACCCGGCAGGGGATATGAAGCTTTCTTT
CASSPGRGYEAFF
>.|TRBD1|TRBJ1-1|TRBV10-3
TGTGCCATCAGTGAGGACAGGGTACAGGACACTGAAGCTTTCTTT
CAISEDRVQDTEAFF
>.|TRBD1|TRBJ1-5|TRBV6-5
TGTGCCAGCAGAAGGACAGGGTATAGCAATCAGCCCCAGCATTTT
CASRRTGYSNQPQHF
>.|.|TRBJ1-5|TRBV7-9
TGTGCCAGCAGCTTAAAGCGCCCAGGGGAAGGTAGCAATCAGCCCCAGCATTTT
CASSLKRPGEGSNQPQHF
>.|TRBD1|TRBJ1-2|TRBV7-8
TGTGCCAGCAGCCCCTGGACAGGGGTCTATGGCTACACCTTC
CASSPWTGVYGYTF
>once|TRBD1|TRBJ1-6|TRBV5-1
TGCGCCAGCAGCATAAACAGGGACAGTGGTTCACCCCTCCACTTT
CASSINRDSGSPLHF
>once|.|TRBJ2-1|TRBV29-1
TGCAGCGTTGGACAATACAATGAGCAGTTCTTC
CSVGQYNEQFF
>.|.|TRBJ1-2|TRBV10-3
TGTGCCATCAGTGGGGGGGAGATCTATGGCTACACCTTC
CAISGGEIYGYTF
>.|.|TRBJ2-2|TRBV4-1
TGCGCCAGCAGCCAAGGGCTGGCCTCCGCGAACACCGGGGAGCTGTTTTTT
CASSQGLASANTGELFF
>.|.|TRBJ1-4|TRBV11-2
TGTGCCAGCAGCTTAGTGGGGGACACAACTAATGAAAAACTGTTTTTT
CASSLVGDTTNEKLFF
>.|.|TRBJ2-3|TRBV7-6
TGTGCCAGCAGCTTTACGGGCACAGATACGCAGTATTTT
CASSFTGTDTQYF
>.|TRBD1|TRBJ2-7|TRBV12-3/TRBV12-4
TGTGCCAGCAGTGAACGGACAGGGTCAGGGCAGTACTTC
CASSERTGSGQYF
>.|.|TRBJ1-2|TRBV4-3
TGCGCCAGCAGCCAAGAGGCGGACTCTCCCTATGGCTACACCTTC
CASSQEADSPYGYTF
>once|.|TRBJ2-7|TRBV7-9
TGTGCCAGCAGCTTTACCGGCTCCTACGAGCAGTACTTC
CASSFTGSYEQYF
>.|TRBD2|TRBJ2-3|TRBV7-7
TGTGCTAGCAGCTTAGCGGGACTAGCAGATACGCAGTATTTT
CASSLAGLADTQYF
>.|.|TRBJ2-5|TRBV6-2/TRBV6-3
TGTGCCAGCAGTCCCTCAAGGGACTTCCAAGAGACCCAGTACTTC
CASSPSRDFQETQYF
>.|TRBD1|TRBJ1-5|TRBV2
TGTGCCTGCGCGGGACAGGGAATCAGCAATCAGCCCCAGCATTTT
CACAGQGISNQPQHF
>few|TRBD2|TRBJ2-1|TRBV5-4
TGTGCCAGCAGCTCGGGGGGGGCAGGGGCCTACAATGAGCAGTTCTTC
CASSSGGAGAYNEQFF
>.|TRBD1|TRBJ1-2|TRBV4-3
TGCGCCAGCAGCCCTACCCCCGGGACAGGGGACTATGGCTACACCTTC
CASSPTPGTGDYGYTF
>.|.|TRBJ1-1|TRBV3-1/TRBV3-2
TGTGCCAGCAGCCAATTGTCAGGGGTGAACACTGAAGCTTTCTTT
CASSQLSGVNTEAFF
>.|TRBD2|TRBJ2-7|TRBV28
TGTGCCAGCACCTTCGGGGGGGCCGAGCAGTACTTC
CASTFGGAEQYF
>.|.|TRBJ1-2|TRBV19
TGTGCCAGTAGTATAGTAGCGACAGGTCCTTCCTCTGGCTACACCTTC
CASSIVATGPSSGYTF
>once|TRBD1|TRBJ2-7|TRBV5-4
TGTGCCAGCAGCCCGGACAGGGGGACGACCTACGAGCAGTACTTC
CASSPDRGTTYEQYF
>.|TRBD1|TRBJ1-1|TRBV18
TGTGCCAGCTCACCACAGGGGGCCACTGAAGCTTTCTTT
CASSPQGATEAFF
>.|TRBD1|TRBJ2-5|TRBV4-1
TGCGCCAGCAGCCAGCGGACAGGGGGCCAAGAGACCCAGTACTTC
CASSQRTGGQETQYF
>.|.|TRBJ1-1|TRBV9
TGTGCCAGCAGCGTAGAACAGGGAACTGAAGCTTTCTTT
CASSVEQGTEAFF